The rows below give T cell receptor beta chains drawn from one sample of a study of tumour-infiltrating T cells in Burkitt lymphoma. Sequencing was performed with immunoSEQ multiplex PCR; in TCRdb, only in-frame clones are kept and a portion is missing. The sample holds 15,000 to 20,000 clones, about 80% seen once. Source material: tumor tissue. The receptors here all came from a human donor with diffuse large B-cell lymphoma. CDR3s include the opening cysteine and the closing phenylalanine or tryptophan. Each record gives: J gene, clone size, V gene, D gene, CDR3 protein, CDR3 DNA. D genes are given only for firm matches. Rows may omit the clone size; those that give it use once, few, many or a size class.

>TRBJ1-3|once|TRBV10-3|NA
CAISAGDGRNTIYF
TGTGCCATCAGTGCTGGGGACGGGAGAAACACCATATATTTT
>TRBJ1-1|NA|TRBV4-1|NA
CASSYGAGNTEAFF
TGCGCCAGCAGCTACGGGGCTGGAAACACTGAAGCTTTCTTT
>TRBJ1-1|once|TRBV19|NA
CASTLGLNTEAFF
TGTGCCAGTACCCTCGGGCTGAACACTGAAGCTTTCTTT
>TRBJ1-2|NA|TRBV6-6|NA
CATKAGAQRNNYGYTF
TGTGCCACCAAGGCCGGGGCCCAACGAAATAACTATGGCTACACCTTC
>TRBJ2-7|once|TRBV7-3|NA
CASSASPNGGEQYF
TGTGCCAGCAGCGCTTCCCCCAATGGGGGAGAGCAGTACTTC
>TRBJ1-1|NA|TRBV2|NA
CASSGEGTRDFF
TGTGCCAGCAGTGGGGAGGGGACGAGAGATTTCTTT
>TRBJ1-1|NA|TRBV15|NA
CATSRDLMQGYTEAFF
TGTGCCACCAGCAGAGACCTCATGCAGGGTTACACTGAAGCTTTCTTT
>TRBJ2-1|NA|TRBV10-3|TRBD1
CAISPDRGSYNEQFF
TGTGCCATCAGTCCAGACAGGGGATCCTACAATGAGCAGTTCTTC
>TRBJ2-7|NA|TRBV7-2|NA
CASSLVDWTYEQYF
TGTGCCAGCAGCTTAGTGGACTGGACCTACGAGCAGTACTTC
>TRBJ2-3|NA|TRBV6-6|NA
CASSYTDRDTQYF
TGTGCCAGCAGTTATACGGATCGAGATACGCAGTATTTT
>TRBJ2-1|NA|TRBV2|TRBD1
CASSAGQGREDEQFF
TGTGCCAGCAGTGCCGGACAGGGGAGGGAGGATGAGCAGTTCTTC
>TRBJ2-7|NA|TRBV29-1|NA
CSACGVANDEQYF
TGCAGCGCGTGCGGGGTGGCGAACGACGAGCAGTACTTC
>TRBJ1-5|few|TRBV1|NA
CTPRAQEYQPQHF
TGCACCCCACGGGCGCAGGAGTATCAGCCCCAGCATTTT
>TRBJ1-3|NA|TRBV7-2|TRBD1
CASRGEGAGNTIYF
TGTGCCAGCAGGGGGGAGGGGGCAGGAAACACCATATATTTT
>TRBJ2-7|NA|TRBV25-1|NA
CASSEEPRDEQYF
TGTGCCAGCAGTGAGGAACCGAGGGACGAGCAGTACTTC
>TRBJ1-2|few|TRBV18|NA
CASSLQASYGYTF
TGTGCCAGCTCATTACAGGCGTCCTATGGCTACACCTTC
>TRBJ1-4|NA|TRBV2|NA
CASSFPGLRPEKLFF
TGTGCCAGCAGCTTCCCCGGATTACGTCCTGAAAAACTGTTTTTT
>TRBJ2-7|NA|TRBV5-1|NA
CASSSKEGLFYEQYF
TGCGCCAGCAGCTCCAAAGAAGGCCTCTTCTACGAGCAGTACTTC
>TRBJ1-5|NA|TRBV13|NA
CASSLGALQPQHF
TGTGCCAGCAGTCTAGGGGCTCTTCAGCCCCAGCATTTT
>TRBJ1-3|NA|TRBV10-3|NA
CAIRASLSGNTIYF
TGTGCCATCAGGGCAAGTCTCTCTGGAAACACCATATATTTT
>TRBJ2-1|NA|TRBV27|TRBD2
CASRNGLAGDYEQFF
TGTGCCAGCAGGAACGGACTAGCGGGAGATTATGAGCAGTTCTTC
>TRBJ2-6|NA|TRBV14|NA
CASSFGGLKLSGANVLTF
TGTGCCAGCAGCTTTGGGGGCCTGAAACTCTCTGGGGCCAACGTCCTGACTTTC
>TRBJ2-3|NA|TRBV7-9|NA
CASSLASGSTDTQYF
TGTGCCAGCAGCTTGGCTAGTGGGAGCACAGATACGCAGTATTTT
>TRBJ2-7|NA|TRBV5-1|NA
CASREVVHPYEQYF
TGCGCCAGCAGGGAGGTAGTGCATCCCTACGAGCAGTACTTC
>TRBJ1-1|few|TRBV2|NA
CASSAQGPSPEAFF
TGTGCCAGCAGTGCTCAGGGTCCCAGCCCTGAAGCTTTCTTT
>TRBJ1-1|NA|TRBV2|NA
CASRRMANTEAFF
TGTGCCAGCCGCAGGATGGCGAACACTGAAGCTTTCTTT
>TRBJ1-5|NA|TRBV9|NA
CASSVEGGGNQPQHF
TGTGCCAGCAGCGTAGAAGGGGGAGGCAATCAGCCCCAGCATTTT
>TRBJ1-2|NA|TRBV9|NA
CASSARTGSADSGYTF
TGTGCCAGCAGCGCCAGGACGGGGTCGGCTGATAGTGGCTACACCTTC
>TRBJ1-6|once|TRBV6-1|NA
CASSDLSRSPLHF
TGTGCCAGCAGTGATCTTTCCCGGTCACCCCTCCACTTT
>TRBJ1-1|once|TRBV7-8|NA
CASSSQPVSTEAFF
TGTGCCAGCAGCTCACAACCCGTAAGCACAGAAGCTTTCTTT
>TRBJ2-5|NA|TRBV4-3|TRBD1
CASSQGSSGTGDGETQYF
TGCGCCAGCAGCCAAGGATCGAGTGGGACAGGGGACGGGGAGACCCAGTACTTC
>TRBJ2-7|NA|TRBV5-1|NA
CASSPRGLEQYF
TGCGCCAGCAGCCCTCGGGGGCTCGAGCAGTACTTC
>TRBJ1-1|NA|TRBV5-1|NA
CASSLVQGDTEAFF
TGCGCCAGCAGCTTGGTACAGGGCGACACTGAAGCTTTCTTT
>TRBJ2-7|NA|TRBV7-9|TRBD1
CASGGQGRFEQYF
TGTGCCAGCGGGGGACAGGGCAGGTTCGAGCAGTACTTC
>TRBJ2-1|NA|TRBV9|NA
CASSVAGAPYNEQFF
TGTGCCAGCAGCGTAGCGGGGGCCCCATACAATGAGCAGTTCTTC
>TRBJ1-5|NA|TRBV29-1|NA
CSVAAGRTNQPQHF
TGCAGCGTTGCCGCAGGTAGGACAAATCAGCCCCAGCATTTT
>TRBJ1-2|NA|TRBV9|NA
CASSEGDTVYYGYTF
TGTGCCAGCAGCGAGGGGGACACGGTGTACTATGGCTACACCTTC
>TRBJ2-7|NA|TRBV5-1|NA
CASSLEGWNEQYF
TGCGCCAGCAGCTTGGAGGGTTGGAACGAGCAGTACTTC
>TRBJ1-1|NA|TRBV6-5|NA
CASSYSGVWNTEAFF
TGTGCCAGCAGTTACTCAGGGGTTTGGAACACTGAAGCTTTCTTT
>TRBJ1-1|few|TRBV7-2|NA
CASSKANTEAFF
TGTGCCAGCAGCAAGGCGAACACTGAAGCTTTCTTT
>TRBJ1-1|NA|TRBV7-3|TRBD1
CASSPQGQLNTEAFF
TGTGCCAGCAGCCCGCAGGGACAGCTGAACACTGAAGCTTTCTTT
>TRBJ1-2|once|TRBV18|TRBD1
CASSVGQGTYGYTF
TGTGCCAGCTCAGTAGGACAGGGCACCTATGGCTACACCTTC
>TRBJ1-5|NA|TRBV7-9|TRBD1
CASSSGTGLNSNQPQHF
TGTGCCAGCAGTTCCGGGACAGGGCTAAATAGCAATCAGCCCCAGCATTTT
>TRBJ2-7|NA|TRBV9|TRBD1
CASSVTGTADEQYF
TGTGCCAGCAGCGTTACCGGGACAGCTGACGAGCAGTACTTC
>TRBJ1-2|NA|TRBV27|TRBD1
CASRPGTGGIYGYTF
TGTGCCAGCAGACCAGGGACAGGGGGCATCTATGGCTACACCTTC
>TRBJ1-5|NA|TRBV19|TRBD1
CATRGLGLGGNQPQHF
TGTGCCACCAGGGGGCTTGGATTAGGTGGCAATCAGCCCCAGCATTTT